This paragraph covers one T cell receptor (beta chain) sequence. Its cognate antigen is unknown. Germline V CDR1 and CDR2: MNHEY, SMNVEV (reference sequence). CDR3 length equals 15 residues. With V trimmed by 6 bases and J by 0 bases, 4 bases remained unmatched. The data were taken from a study of cytomegalovirus exposure and HLA in healthy donors. Only in-frame clones appear in the TCRdb table, and some are missing; sequencing was by immunoSEQ multiplex PCR. The data hold approximately 82,000 clones, with 95% observed a single time. The donors were members of the validation cohort, which comprised more than 90 subjects and was separate from the first cohort of roughly 700 subjects. Study findings and constraints: Rarity held for most TCR sequences, but there were some public TCRs that occurred in many donors. Listed as cytomegalovirus-associated were roughly 180 TCR beta chains. In vitro data verified a few CMV-associated chains as specific for CMV antigens.

The genes are TRBV27 and TRBJ1-5; the match to TRBD1 covers 8 bases. The receptor was derived from a woman aged 18-29 years in good health and CMV-seronegative. The sample was PBMCs. CDR3 nucleotide sequence: TGTGCCAGCAGCCAGGACAGGGTTAGCAATCAGCCCCAGCATTTT. Encoded protein: CASSQDRVSNQPQHF.